This paragraph reports one T cell receptor (beta chain). Its antigen is unknown. A process of 5'RACE template switching, which added a universal primer site and UMIs, was used to make TCR cDNA. TCRdb analysed the 5' RACE reads with MiXCR anew, one entry per CDR3 protein. The table includes 250,000 to 300,000 distinct CDR3 sequences, roughly 5% detected once. This record comes from a study of T cells after yellow fever vaccination. Study observations and caveats: Repertoires obtained by FACS sorting could include abundant clonotypes that entered as contaminants from the bulk population. Most primary-vaccination clones recurred post-booster (around 95% CD4, 85% to 90% CD8). Compared with primary, the secondary response was weaker and peaked at day 5, not 15.

This CDR3 has 13 amino acids. Germline V gives CDR1 SGHNT, CDR2 YYREEE (reference sequence). The J segment lost 7 bases and the V segment lost 4 bases, leaving 6 bases of the junction unmatched. V is TRBV5-4 and J is TRBJ1-1, with TRBD1 matching 8 bases. Material: CD4+ T cells sorted from PBMCs, obtained on the day of the yellow fever booster vaccination. The source is a man younger than 35 who received the YFV17D yellow fever vaccine. The DNA of the CDR3 is TGTGCCAGCAGCCCGGGACAGGACGTTGAAGCTTTCTTT. It specifies CASSPGQDVEAFF.